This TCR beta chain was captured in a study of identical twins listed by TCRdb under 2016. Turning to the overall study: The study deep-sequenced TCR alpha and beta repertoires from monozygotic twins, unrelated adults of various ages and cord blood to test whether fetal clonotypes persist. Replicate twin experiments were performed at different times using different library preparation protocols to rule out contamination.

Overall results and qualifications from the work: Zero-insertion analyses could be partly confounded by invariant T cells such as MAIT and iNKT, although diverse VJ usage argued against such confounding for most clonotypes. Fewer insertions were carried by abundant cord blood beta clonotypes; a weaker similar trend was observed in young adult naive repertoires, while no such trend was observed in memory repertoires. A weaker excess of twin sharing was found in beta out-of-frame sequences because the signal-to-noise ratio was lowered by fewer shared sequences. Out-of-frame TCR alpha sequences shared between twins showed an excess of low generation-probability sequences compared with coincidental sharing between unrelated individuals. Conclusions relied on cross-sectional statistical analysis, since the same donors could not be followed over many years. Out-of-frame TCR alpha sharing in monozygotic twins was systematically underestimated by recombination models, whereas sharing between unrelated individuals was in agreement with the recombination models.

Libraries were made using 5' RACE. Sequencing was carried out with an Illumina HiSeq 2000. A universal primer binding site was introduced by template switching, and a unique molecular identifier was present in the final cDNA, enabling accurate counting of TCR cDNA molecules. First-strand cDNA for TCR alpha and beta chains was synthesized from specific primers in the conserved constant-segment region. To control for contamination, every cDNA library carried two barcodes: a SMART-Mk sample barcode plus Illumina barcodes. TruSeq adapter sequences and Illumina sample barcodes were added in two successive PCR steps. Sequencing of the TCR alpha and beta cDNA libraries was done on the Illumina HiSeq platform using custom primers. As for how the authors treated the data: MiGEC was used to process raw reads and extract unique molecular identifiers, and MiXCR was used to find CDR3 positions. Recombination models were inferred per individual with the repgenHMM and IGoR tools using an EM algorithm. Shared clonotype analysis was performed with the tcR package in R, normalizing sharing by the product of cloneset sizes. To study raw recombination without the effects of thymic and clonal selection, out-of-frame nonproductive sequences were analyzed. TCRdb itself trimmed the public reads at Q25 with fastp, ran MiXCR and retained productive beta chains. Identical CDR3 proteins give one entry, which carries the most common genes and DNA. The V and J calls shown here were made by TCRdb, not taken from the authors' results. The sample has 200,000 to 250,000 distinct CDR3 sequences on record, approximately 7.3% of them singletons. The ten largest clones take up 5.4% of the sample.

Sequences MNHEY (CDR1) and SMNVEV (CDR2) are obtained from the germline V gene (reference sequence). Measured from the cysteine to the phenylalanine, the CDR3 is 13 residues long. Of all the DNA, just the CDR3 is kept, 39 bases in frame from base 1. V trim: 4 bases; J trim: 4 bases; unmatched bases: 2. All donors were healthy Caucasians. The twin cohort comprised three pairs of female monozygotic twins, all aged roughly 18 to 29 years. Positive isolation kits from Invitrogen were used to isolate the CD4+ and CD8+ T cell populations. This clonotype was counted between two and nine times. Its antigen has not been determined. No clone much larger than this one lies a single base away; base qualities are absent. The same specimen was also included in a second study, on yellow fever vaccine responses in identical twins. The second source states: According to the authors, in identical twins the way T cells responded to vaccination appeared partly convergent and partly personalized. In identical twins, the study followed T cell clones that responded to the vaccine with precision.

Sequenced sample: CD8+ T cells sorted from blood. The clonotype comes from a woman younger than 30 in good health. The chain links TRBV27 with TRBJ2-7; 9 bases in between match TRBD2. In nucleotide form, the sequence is TGTGCCAGCAGTTCACTAGCGGGTTACGAGCAGTACTTC. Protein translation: CASSSLAGYEQYF.